The following is a TCR beta chain sequence with its context. The entry originates in a study of blood T cell repertoires in COVID-19. About the study: The analysed material was cDNA or gDNA that came from T cells, B-cell-depleted T cells, or PBMCs.

Original methodology: Estimation of nucleated cell counts relied on the amplification of reference gene primers. Only in-frame clones appear in the TCRdb table, and some are missing; sequencing was by immunoSEQ multiplex PCR. The DNA gave D and trimming, while V, J and clone size come from that table. Here the sample spans 250,000 or so clones, around four fifths being singletons. Germline lookup yields CDR1 SGHTA and CDR2 FQGNSA. The CDR3 spans 13 residues. Trimming removed 6 bases from V and 5 bases from J, with 12 bases in between. The source is a woman older than 75 with acute or convalescent COVID-19. Input material: peripheral blood. The chain is built from TRBV7-2 and TRBJ2-3; D is undetermined. The DNA of the CDR3 is TGTGCCAGCAGACCACACGTTCTAGATACGCAGTATTTT. Its protein is CASRPHVLDTQYF.